This T cell receptor beta chain was captured in a study of cytomegalovirus exposure and HLA in healthy donors. Notes on the study in general: Later analysis associated a missense DCLRE1C variant with TCR beta V- and J-gene trimming. As confirmed in vitro, three CMV-associated chains were specific for CMV antigens. Within an earlier analysis, most TCR beta V segments proved productive either about 87% or about 30% of the time.

The PCR made use of 60 Vbeta and 13 Jbeta primers. Data came from immunoSEQ multiplex PCR; TCRdb stores just in-frame clones and leaves some out. Recorded for this sample: 100,000 to 150,000 clones. Note on this clone: Its antigen is not known.

The germline V gene has CDR1 LNHDA and CDR2 SQIVND (reference sequence). J gave up 4 bases and V 5 bases, and 8 bases lay outside the gene matches. CDR3 size: 15 residues. The rearrangement uses TRBV19 and TRBJ2-7, with 10 bases matching TRBD2. The sample comprised PBMCs. The TCR was taken from a man younger than 40 in good health and CMV-seronegative. CDR3 sequence (DNA): TGTGCCAGTAGTGCCCTAGCGGGAGTATGGTACGAGCAGTACTTC. Protein sequence: CASSALAGVWYEQYF. The entire variable domain, with the rest obtained from reference TRBV19 and TRBJ2-7, is as follows: DGGITQSPKYLFRKEGQNVTLSCEQNLNHDAMYWYRQDPGQGLRLIYYSQIVNDFQKGDIAEGYSVSREKKESFPLTVTSAQKNPTAFYLCASSALAGVWYEQYFGPGTRLTVT.